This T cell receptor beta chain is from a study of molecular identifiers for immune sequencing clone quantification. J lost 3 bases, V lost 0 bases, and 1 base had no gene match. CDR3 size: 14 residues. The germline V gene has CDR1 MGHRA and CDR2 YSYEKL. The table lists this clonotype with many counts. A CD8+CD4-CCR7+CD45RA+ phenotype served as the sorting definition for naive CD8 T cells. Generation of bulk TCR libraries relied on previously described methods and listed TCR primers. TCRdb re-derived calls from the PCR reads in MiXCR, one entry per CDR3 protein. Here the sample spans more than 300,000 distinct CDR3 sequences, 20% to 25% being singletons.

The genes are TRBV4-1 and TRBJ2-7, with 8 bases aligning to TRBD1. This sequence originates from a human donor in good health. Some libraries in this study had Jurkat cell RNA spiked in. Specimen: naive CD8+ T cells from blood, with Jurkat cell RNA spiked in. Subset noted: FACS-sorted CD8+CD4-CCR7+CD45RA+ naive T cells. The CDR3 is CASSQEDRDYEQYF. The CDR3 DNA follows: TGCGCCAGCAGCCAAGAGGACAGGGACTACGAGCAGTACTTC.